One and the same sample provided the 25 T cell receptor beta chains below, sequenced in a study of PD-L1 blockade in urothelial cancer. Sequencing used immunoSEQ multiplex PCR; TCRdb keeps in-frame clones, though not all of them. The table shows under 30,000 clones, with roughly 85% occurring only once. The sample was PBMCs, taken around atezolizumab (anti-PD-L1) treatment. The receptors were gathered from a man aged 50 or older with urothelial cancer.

For the CDR3, the DNA is TGTGCCAGCAGCCTTCCGGGACTAGCGGGGCCAGATACGCAGTATTTT. Translated: CASSLPGLAGPDTQYF. The chain has TRBV5-8 and TRBJ2-3, with 13 bases matching TRBD2. The J segment lost 4 bases and the V segment lost 4 bases, leaving 6 bases of the junction unmatched. This CDR3 comprises 16 residues. CDR1 SGHTS and CDR2 YDEGEE come from the germline V gene.

CDR3 in DNA: TGCGCCAGCATCCTCTCGGGGGGCGTGGTGAACACTGAAGCTTTCTTT. It specifies CASILSGGVVNTEAFF. The chain has TRBV10-2 and TRBJ1-1, with a weak D call TRBD1 (6 bases). The CDR3 loop spans 16 amino acids. Germline CDR1 reads WSHSY; CDR2 reads SAAADI. The V end lost 7 bases, the J end lost 0 bases, and 18 bases lay between the germline ends.

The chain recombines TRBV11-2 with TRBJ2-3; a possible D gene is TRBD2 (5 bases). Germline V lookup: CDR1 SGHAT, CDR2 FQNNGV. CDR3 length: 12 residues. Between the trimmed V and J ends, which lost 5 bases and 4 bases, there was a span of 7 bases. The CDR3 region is CASSHGADTQYF. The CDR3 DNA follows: TGTGCCAGCAGCCACGGGGCAGATACGCAGTATTTT.

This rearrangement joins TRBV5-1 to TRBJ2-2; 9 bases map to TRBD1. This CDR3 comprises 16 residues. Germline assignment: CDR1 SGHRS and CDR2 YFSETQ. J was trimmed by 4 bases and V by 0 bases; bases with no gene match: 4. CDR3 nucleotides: TGCGCCAGCAGCTTGGTCGGGACAGGGACCACCGGGGAGCTGTTTTTT. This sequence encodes CASSLVGTGTTGELFF.

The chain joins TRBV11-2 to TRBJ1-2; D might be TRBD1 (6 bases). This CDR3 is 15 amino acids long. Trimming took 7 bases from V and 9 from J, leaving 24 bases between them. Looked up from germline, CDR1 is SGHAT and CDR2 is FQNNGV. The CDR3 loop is CASTQGITGPFRYTF. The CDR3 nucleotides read TGTGCCAGCACCCAAGGTATTACAGGGCCATTTCGCTACACCTTC.

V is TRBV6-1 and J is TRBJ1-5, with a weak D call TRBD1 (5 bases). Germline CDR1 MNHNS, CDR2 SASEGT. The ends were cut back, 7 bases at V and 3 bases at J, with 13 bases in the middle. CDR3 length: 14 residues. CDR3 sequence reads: CASTHKGLNQPQHF. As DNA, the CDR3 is TGTGCCAGCACCCATAAGGGACTCAATCAGCCCCAGCATTTT.

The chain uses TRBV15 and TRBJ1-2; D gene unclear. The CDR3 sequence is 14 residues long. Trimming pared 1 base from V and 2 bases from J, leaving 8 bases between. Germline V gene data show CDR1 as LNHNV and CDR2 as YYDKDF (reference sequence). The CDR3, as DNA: TGTGCCACCAGCAGAGGTGGGCTAAACTATGGCTACACCTTC. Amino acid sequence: CATSRGGLNYGYTF.

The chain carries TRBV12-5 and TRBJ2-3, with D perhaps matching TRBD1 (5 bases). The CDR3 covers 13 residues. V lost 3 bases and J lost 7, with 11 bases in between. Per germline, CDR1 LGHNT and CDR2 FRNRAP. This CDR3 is CASGLENRNTQYF. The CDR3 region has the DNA TGTGCTAGTGGTTTAGAGAACAGGAATACGCAGTATTTT.

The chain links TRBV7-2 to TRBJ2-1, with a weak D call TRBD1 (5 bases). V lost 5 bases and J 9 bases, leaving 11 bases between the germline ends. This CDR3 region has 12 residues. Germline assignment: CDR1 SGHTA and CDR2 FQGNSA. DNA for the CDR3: TGTGCCAGCAGCGTCCAGGGTTCTGAGCAGTTCTTC. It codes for CASSVQGSEQFF.

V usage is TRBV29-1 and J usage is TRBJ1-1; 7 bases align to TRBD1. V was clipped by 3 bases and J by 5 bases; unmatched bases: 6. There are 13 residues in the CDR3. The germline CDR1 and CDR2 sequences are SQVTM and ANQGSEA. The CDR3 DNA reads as TGCAGCGTTGACAGGGGGTCGGGAACTGAAGCTTTCTTT. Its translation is CSVDRGSGTEAFF.

DNA of the CDR3: TGTGCCAGCAGCTTGGCAGGGTTCGCAAACTATGGCTACACCTTC. Translating gives CASSLAGFANYGYTF. The rearrangement joins TRBV5-4 to TRBJ1-2; D perhaps matches TRBD1 (5 bases). CDR3 length: 15 residues. V was cut by 0 bases and J by 2 bases, with 11 bases left in between. The germline CDR1 and CDR2 sequences are SGHNT and YYREEE (reference sequence).

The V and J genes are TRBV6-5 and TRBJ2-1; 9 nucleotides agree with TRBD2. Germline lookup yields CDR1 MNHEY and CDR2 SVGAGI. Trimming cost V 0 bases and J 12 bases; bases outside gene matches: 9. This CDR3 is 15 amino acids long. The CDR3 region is CASSYSAGGGFRQFF. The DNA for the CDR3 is TGTGCCAGCAGTTACTCGGCGGGAGGGGGGTTTCGGCAGTTCTTC.

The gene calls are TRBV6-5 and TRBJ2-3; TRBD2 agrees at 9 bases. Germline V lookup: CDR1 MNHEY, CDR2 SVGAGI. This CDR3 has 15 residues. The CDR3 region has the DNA TGTGCTTCGATGGAGGGCGGGGGGGCAACAGATACGCAGTATTTT. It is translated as CASMEGGGATDTQYF.

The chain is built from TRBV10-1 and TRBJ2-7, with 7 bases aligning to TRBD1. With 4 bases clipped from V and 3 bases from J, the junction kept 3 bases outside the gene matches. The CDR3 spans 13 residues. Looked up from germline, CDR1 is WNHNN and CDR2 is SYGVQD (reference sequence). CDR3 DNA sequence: TGCGCCAGCAGTGCGGGACAGAACTACGAGCAGTACTTC. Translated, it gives CASSAGQNYEQYF.

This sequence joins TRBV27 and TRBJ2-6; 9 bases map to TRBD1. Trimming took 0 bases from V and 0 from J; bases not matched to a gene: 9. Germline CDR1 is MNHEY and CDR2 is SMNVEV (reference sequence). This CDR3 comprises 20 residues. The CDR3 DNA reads TGTGCCAGCAGTTTATCGAGGGGGACAGGGCCTTCCTCTGGGGCCAACGTCCTGACTTTC. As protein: CASSLSRGTGPSSGANVLTF.

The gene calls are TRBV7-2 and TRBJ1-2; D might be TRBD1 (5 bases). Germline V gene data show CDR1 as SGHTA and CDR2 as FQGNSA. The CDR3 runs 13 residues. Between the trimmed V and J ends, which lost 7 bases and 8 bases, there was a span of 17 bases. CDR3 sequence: CASIKETQGGYTF. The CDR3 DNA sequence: TGTGCCAGCATCAAGGAGACCCAGGGCGGCTACACCTTC.

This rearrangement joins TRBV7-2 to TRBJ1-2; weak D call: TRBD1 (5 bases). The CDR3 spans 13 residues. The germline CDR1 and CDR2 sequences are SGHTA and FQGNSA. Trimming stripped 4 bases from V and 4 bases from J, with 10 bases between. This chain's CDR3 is CASSSDSSYGYTF. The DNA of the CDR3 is TGTGCCAGCAGCTCCGACAGTTCCTATGGCTACACCTTC.

The CDR3, as DNA: TGTGCCAGCAGTCACAATCAAAACTACGAGCAGTACTTC. Translation gives CASSHNQNYEQYF. The V and J genes are TRBV6-5 and TRBJ2-7; no reliable D call. Per germline, CDR1 MNHEY and CDR2 SVGAGI. V was cut by 5 bases and J by 3 bases, with 11 bases left in between. The CDR3 runs to 13 residues.

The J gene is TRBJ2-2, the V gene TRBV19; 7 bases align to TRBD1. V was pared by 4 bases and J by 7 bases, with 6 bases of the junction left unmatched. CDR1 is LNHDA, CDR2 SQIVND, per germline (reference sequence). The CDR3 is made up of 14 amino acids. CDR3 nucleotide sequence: TGTGCCAGTAGTACCGACAGGGTGGTCGGGGAGCTGTTTTTT. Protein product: CASSTDRVVGELFF.

The CDR3 spells CASSFAGTGLQETQYF. The DNA for the CDR3 is TGTGCCAGCAGCTTTGCCGGGACAGGGCTCCAAGAGACCCAGTACTTC. The chain uses TRBV11-3 and TRBJ2-5; 9 bases agree with TRBD1. This CDR3 is built from 16 residues. The germline V gene has CDR1 SGHNT and CDR2 YENEEA. With 3 bases clipped from V and 1 base from J, the junction kept 6 bases outside the gene matches.

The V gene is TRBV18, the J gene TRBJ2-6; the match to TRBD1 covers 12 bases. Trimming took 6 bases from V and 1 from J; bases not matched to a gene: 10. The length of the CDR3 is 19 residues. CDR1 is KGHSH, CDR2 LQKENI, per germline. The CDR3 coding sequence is TGTGCCAGCTCTCCCGAAGGGACAGGGGGCATTTCTGGGGCCAACGTCCTGACTTTC. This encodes CASSPEGTGGISGANVLTF. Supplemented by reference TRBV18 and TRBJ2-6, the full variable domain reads NAGVMQNPRHLVRRRGQEARLRCSPMKGHSHVYWYRQLPEEGLKFMVYLQKENIIDESGMPKERFSAEFPKEGPSILRIQQVVRGDSAAYFCASSPEGTGGISGANVLTFGAGSRLTVL.

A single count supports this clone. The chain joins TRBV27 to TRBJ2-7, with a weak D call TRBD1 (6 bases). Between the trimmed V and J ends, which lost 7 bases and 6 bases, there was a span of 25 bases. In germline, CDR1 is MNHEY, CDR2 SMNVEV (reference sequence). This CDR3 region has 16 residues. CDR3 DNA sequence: TGTGCCAGCATCCCTCTCCTCCGGACAGTTCGTAGCGAGCAGTACTTC. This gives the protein CASIPLLRTVRSEQYF.

The CDR3 DNA follows: TGTGCCAGCAGCAAGATAGGGGGCCCTAATGAAAAACTGTTTTTT. Translated: CASSKIGGPNEKLFF. The chain recombines TRBV4-2 with TRBJ1-4, with 7 bases aligning to TRBD1. The CDR3 extends over 15 amino acids. The V gene end was trimmed by 5 bases and the J gene end by 3 bases; junction bases not matched to a gene: 6. Germline CDR1 LGHNA, CDR2 YNFKEQ.

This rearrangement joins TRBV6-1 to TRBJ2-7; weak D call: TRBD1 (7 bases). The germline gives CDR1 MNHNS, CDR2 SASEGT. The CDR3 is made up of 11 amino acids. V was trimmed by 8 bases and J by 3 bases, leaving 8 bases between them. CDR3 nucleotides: TGTGCCAGCCAGGGGGGCTACGAGCAGTACTTC. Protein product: CASQGGYEQYF.

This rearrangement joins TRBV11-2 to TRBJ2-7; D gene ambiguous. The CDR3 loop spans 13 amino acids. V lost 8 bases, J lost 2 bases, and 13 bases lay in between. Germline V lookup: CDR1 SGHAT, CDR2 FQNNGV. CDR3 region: CASVSLRAYEQYF. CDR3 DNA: TGTGCCAGCGTAAGTCTCCGGGCCTACGAGCAGTACTTC.